This record covers a single TCR beta chain. The antigen is unknown. Surgery without prior neoadjuvant therapy was the treatment of the selected pancreatic ductal adenocarcinoma patients. This entry comes from a study of T cells in pancreatic ductal adenocarcinoma. Study-wide findings and caveats: No significant tumor-blood clonality difference; means were about 0.1 and 0.065.

Germline V gene sequence: CDR1 MNHEY, CDR2 SMNVEV (reference sequence). V trimming: 2 bases; J trimming: 4 bases; junction bases outside the gene matches: 8. The CDR3 is made up of 15 amino acids. Only in-frame clones appear in the TCRdb table, and some are missing; sequencing was by immunoSEQ multiplex PCR. The table records more than 85,000 clones, around 96% of them present only once. The chain combines TRBV27 with TRBJ2-7, with 7 bases lining up with TRBD2. The source material was PBMCs. The TCR originated in a human donor with pancreatic ductal adenocarcinoma. The CDR3 DNA reads TGTGCCAGCAGTTTAGTAGCGGGTGGGGGGTACGAGCAGTACTTC. The encoded protein is CASSLVAGGGYEQYF.